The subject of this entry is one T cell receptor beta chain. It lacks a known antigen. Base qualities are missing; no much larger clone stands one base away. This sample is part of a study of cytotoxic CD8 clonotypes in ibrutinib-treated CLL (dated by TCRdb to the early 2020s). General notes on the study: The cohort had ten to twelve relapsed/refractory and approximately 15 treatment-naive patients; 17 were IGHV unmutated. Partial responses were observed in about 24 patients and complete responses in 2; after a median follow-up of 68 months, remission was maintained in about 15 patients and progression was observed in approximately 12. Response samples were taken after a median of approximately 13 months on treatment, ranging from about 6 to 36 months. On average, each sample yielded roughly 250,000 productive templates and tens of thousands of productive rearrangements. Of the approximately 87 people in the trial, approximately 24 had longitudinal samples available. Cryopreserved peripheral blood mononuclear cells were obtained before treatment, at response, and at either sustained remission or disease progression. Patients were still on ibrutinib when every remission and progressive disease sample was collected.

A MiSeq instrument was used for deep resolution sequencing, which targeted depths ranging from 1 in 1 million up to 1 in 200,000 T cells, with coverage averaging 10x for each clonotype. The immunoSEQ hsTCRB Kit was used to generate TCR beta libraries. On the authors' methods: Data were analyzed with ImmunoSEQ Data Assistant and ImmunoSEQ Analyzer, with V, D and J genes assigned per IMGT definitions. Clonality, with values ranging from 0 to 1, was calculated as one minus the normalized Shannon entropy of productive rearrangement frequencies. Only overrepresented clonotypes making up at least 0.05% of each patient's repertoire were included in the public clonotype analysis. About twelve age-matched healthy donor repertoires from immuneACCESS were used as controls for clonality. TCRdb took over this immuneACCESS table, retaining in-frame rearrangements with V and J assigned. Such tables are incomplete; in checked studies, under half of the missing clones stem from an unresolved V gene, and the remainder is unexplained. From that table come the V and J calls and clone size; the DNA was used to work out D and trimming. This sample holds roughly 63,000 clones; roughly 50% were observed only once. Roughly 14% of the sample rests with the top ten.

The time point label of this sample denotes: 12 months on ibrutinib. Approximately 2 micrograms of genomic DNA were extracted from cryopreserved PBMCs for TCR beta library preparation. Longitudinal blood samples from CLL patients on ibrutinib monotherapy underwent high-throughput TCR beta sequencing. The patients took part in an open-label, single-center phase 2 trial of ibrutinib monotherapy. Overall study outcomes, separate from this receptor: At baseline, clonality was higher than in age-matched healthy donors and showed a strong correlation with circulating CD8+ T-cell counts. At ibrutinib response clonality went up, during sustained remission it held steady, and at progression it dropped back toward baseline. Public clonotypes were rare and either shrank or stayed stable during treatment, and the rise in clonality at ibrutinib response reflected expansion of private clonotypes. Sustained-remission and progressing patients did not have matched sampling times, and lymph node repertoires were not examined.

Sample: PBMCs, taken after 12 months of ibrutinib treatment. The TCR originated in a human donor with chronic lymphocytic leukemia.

The nucleotide sequence reads TGCAGCGTTGAATGGACAGACGGGTCCCAGCATTTT. Its amino acids are CSVEWTDGSQHF. This receptor chain uses TRBV29-1 and TRBJ1-5; matching of 6 bases hints at TRBD1 as the D gene. The cysteine opens and the phenylalanine closes a CDR3 of 12 amino acids. The retained sequence is limited to the CDR3, 36 bases, with the frame set at the first base. V was cut back by 2 bases and J by 11 bases, leaving a gap of 13 bases between them. The germline V gene gives CDR1 as SQVTM and CDR2 as ANQGSEA.